This T cell receptor (beta chain) was captured in a study of blood T cell repertoires in COVID-19. About the research overall: PBMCs, B-cell-depleted T cells, or T cells were the source of the cDNA or gDNA that made up the material.

V was pared by 3 bases and J by 1 base, with 12 bases between. The CDR3 consists of 14 residues. CDR1 and CDR2 from the germline V gene are GTSNPN and SVGIG (reference sequence). Original processing methods: Estimated nucleated cell counts came from reference gene primer amplification. This table comes from immunoSEQ multiplex PCR, and its TCRdb copy is limited to in-frame clones, with some not included. From that table come the V and J calls and clone size; the DNA was used to work out D and trimming. The table has approximately 220,000 clones, 83% seen once. The rearrangement links TRBV30 to TRBJ1-2, with D perhaps matching TRBD1 (5 bases). Source material: PBMCs or T cells enriched from blood (not recorded which). The receptor's source is a woman between 50 and 59 years old who had been exposed to COVID-19. The CDR3, as DNA: TGTGCCTGGAGCGCGGACACCCTTAACTATGGCTACACCTTC. Translating it yields CAWSADTLNYGYTF.